This TCR beta chain was sequenced during a study of cytomegalovirus exposure and HLA in healthy donors. From germline, CDR1 is SGHNT and CDR2 YENEEA. The CDR3 has 15 residues. The V end lost 5 bases, the J end lost 6 bases, and 16 bases lay between the germline ends. It was with 60 Vbeta and 13 Jbeta primers that the PCR ran. The method was immunoSEQ multiplex PCR; TCRdb's version includes in-frame clones alone and lacks a portion of them. Of roughly 120,000 clones listed, around 10% are singletons. This clone turned up a few times. The chain employs TRBV11-3 and TRBJ1-4; the D gene is possibly TRBD1 (5 bases). This clonotype was sampled from a man aged 25-45 years in good health and CMV-seronegative. Sequencing was performed on PBMCs. CDR3 region: CASSPGRGVYEKLFF. CDR3 nucleotides: TGTGCCAGCAGCCCCGGGAGGGGCGTGTATGAAAAACTGTTTTTT.